These 7 T cell receptor beta chains originate from one sample sequenced in a study of blood T cell repertoires in COVID-19. Clones were sequenced by immunoSEQ multiplex PCR, and TCRdb holds only the in-frame ones, with some missing. The data show tens of thousands of clones, about 81% seen once. Sequences were obtained from peripheral blood. The receptors here all came from a human donor in a cohort sampled during active COVID-19.

The chain uses TRBV30 and TRBJ2-3, with 8 positions matching TRBD2. Germline V gene data show CDR1 as GTSNPN and CDR2 as SVGIG (reference sequence). The CDR3 totals 15 residues. The trim removed 1 base at V and 1 base at J, leaving 4 bases unmatched. CDR3 amino acids: CAWSAGLVGTDTQYF. CDR3 sequence (DNA): TGTGCCTGGAGTGCGGGACTAGTGGGCACAGATACGCAGTATTTT.

The rearrangement joins TRBV19 to TRBJ2-2; D not certain. V dropped 5 bases and J dropped 7 bases, with 8 bases sitting between them. The CDR3 spans 12 residues. Germline-derived CDR1 and CDR2 are LNHDA and SQIVND (reference sequence). DNA of the CDR3: TGTGCCAGTAGTTTCTGGAGCGGGGAGCTGTTTTTT. Translating gives CASSFWSGELFF.

The genes are TRBV29-1 and TRBJ2-1; D unclear. This CDR3 is built from 11 residues. V was cut by 3 bases and J by 5 bases, with 5 bases left in between. The germline CDR1 and CDR2 sequences are SQVTM and ANQGSEA. The CDR3 reads CSVDNNNEQFF. Written as DNA, the CDR3 is TGCAGCGTTGATAATAACAATGAGCAGTTCTTC.

V and J are TRBV7-2 and TRBJ2-1; 11 nucleotides agree with TRBD2. Germline V gives CDR1 SGHTA, CDR2 FQGNSA. V shed 1 base and J 7 bases; nucleotides not matched to a gene: 12. The length of the CDR3 is 18 residues. The DNA for the CDR3 is TGTGCCAGCAGCTTAGAATCGGTTAGCGGGGGGGCCGGAAATGAGCAGTTCTTC. Amino acid sequence: CASSLESVSGGAGNEQFF.

The chain has TRBV5-1 and TRBJ2-5, with D perhaps matching TRBD2 (5 bases). The CDR3 covers 14 residues. Germline V lookup: CDR1 SGHRS, CDR2 YFSETQ. V lost 4 bases to trimming and J lost 7 bases, with 17 bases between them. CDR3 in DNA: TGCGCCAGCAGCCAGTCGGGGTCAGATGGGACCCAGTACTTC. This translates into CASSQSGSDGTQYF.

The V and J genes are TRBV5-1 and TRBJ1-6; D is possibly TRBD1 (6 bases). Germline lookup yields CDR1 SGHRS and CDR2 YFSETQ. V dropped 4 bases and J dropped 5 bases, with 10 bases sitting between them. The CDR3 covers 14 residues. The CDR3 DNA reads TGCGCCAGCAGCGCCGGACAGAATAATTCACCCCTCCACTTT. Amino acid sequence: CASSAGQNNSPLHF.

V and J are TRBV7-2 and TRBJ2-3; 8 bases agree with TRBD2. Germline CDR1 reads SGHTA; CDR2 reads FQGNSA. This CDR3 spans 15 amino acids. V was clipped by 8 bases and J by 0 bases; unmatched bases: 7. This CDR3 reads CASRPPGGSTDTQYF. Written as DNA, the CDR3 is TGTGCCAGCCGCCCGCCGGGGGGGAGCACAGATACGCAGTATTTT.